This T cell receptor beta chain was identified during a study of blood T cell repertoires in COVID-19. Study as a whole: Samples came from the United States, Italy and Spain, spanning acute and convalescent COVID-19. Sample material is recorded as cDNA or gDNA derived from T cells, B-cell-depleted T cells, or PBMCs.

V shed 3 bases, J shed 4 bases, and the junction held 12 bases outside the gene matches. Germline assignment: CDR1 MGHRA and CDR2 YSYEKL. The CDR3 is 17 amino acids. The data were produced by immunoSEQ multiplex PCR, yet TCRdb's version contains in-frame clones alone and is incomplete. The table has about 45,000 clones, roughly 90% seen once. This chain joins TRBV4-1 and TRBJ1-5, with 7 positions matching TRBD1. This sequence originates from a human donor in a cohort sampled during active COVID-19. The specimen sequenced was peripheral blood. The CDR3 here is CASSQEIGTAWNQPQHF. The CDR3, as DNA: TGCGCCAGCAGCCAGGAAATCGGGACAGCGTGGAATCAGCCCCAGCATTTT.